This T cell receptor beta chain derives from a study of T cell clonotyping in hematopoietic cell transplantation. Broader study findings: Cells were unsorted, so CD4 and CD8 contributions were not separated. After transplant, recipient diversity fell while pathologically expanded clonotypes grew through day 180. At the given depth, recipient repertoires were over 95% de novo clonotypes. Higher Inverse Simpson Index values in graft donor and pretransplant recipient predicted broader posttransplant TCR diversity.

Profiling relied on immunoSEQ multiplex PCR, and the TCRdb table lists in-frame clones only, not all of them. The sample includes fewer than 6,500 clones, 65% to 80% of them seen just once. The germline V gene has CDR1 SEHNR and CDR2 FQNEAQ (reference sequence). V was clipped by 2 bases and J by 6 bases, with 16 bases between them. The CDR3 is made up of 15 amino acids. On this clone: What it binds is not known.

The rearrangement joins TRBV7-9 to TRBJ1-2; D is uncertain. The clonotype was recovered from a female patient between 30 and 39 years old who had an allogeneic stem cell transplant, so the T cells may come from the graft donor. Some clones in this sample may be carry-over from other donors' samples. The source was PBMCs, collected 100 days after allogeneic stem cell transplant. The CDR3 reads CASSLSNFLAHGYTF. DNA for the CDR3: TGTGCCAGCAGCTTAAGTAACTTCCTAGCCCATGGCTACACCTTC.